This TCR beta chain was observed in a study of shared clonotypes between healthy human individuals. Study results and caveats: Across subsets, estimated richness was generally greater for naive than for memory populations.

For this clone: Its specificity is not known.

Generated by immunoSEQ multiplex PCR, the TCRdb table keeps only in-frame clones and is missing some. The sample records millions of clones, just over 90% being singletons. Germline assignment: CDR1 MNHEY and CDR2 SVGAGI. The CDR3 spans 15 residues. The J segment lost 6 bases and the V segment lost 5 bases, leaving 9 bases of the junction unmatched. CD8 cells classed as naive were CD45RO-negative and positively selected for CCR7, excluding terminally differentiated effector memory CD45RA+ cells. The chain is built from TRBV6-5 and TRBJ1-4; 7 bases align to TRBD1. Material for sequencing was naive CD8+ T cells from PBMCs. The sequence was collected from a man younger than 30 in good health. Some clones in this sample may be carry-over from other donors' samples. In DNA, the CDR3 is TGTGCCAGCAGTACAACCGGGACAGCCTATGAAAAACTGTTTTTT. It is translated as CASSTTGTAYEKLFF.